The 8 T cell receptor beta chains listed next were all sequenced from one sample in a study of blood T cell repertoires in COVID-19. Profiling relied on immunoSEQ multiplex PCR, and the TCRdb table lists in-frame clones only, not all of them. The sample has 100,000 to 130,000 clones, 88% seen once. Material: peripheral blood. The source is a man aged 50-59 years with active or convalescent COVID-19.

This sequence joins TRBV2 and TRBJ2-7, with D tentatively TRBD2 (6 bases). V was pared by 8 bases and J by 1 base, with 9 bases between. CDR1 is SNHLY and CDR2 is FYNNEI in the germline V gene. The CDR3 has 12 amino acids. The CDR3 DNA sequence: TGTGCCAGCGGGGGACTGTCCTACGAGCAGTACTTC. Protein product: CASGGLSYEQYF.

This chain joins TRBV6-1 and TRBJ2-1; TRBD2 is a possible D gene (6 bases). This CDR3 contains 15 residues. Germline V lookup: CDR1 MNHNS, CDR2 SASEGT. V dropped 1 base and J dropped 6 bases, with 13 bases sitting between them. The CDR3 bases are TGTGCCAGCAGTGAAGGGGCGGGGACGGGCAATGAGCAGTTCTTC. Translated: CASSEGAGTGNEQFF.

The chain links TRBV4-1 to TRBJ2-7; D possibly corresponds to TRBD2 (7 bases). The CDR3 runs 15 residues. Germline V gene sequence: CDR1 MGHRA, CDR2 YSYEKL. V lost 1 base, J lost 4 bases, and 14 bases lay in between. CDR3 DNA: TGCGCCAGCAGCCAAGCCTGGGGGGGGCGGTACGAGCAGTACTTC. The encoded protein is CASSQAWGGRYEQYF.

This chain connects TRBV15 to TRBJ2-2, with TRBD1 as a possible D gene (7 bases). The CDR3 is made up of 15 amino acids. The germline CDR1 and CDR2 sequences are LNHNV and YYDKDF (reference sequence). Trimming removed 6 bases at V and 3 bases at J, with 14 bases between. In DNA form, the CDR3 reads TGTGCCACCAGATTAGACAGGGAGGACACCGGGGAGCTGTTTTTT. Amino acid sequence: CATRLDREDTGELFF.

For the CDR3, the DNA is TGTGCCAGCAGTTTGGGGGGGGCTGGCACCGGGGAGCTGTTTTTT. It codes for CASSLGGAGTGELFF. V and J are TRBV28 and TRBJ2-2; D may be TRBD2 (7 bases). This CDR3 is 15 amino acids long. The V gene's germline CDR1 is MDHEN and CDR2 SYDVKM. Trimming took off 3 bases at V and 4 bases at J, with 12 bases between the two ends.

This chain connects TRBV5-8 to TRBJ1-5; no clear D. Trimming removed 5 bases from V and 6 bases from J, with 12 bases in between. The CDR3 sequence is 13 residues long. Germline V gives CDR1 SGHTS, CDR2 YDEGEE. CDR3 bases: TGTGCCAGCAGACCCATAGCTCGTCAGCCCCAGCATTTT. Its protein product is CASRPIARQPQHF.

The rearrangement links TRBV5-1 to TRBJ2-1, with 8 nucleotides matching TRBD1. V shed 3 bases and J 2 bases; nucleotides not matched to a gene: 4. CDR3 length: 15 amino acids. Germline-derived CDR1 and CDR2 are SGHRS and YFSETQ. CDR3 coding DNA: TGCGCCAGCAGCTGGGACAGGAGGGCCTACAATGAGCAGTTCTTC. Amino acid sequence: CASSWDRRAYNEQFF.

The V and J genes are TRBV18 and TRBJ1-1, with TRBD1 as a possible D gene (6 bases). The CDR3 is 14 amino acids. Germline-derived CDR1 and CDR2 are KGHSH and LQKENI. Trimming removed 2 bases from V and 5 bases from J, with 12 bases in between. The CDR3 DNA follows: TGTGCCAGCTCACCAGGGGGGGGCGGAACTGAAGCTTTCTTT. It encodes CASSPGGGGTEAFF.